These 11 T cell receptor beta chains came from one sample sequenced in a study of blood T cell repertoires in COVID-19. Method: immunoSEQ multiplex PCR; TCRdb's copy keeps in-frame clones and lacks some. The sample contains 180,000 or so clones, 85% to 90% of which appear only once. Sequenced: peripheral blood. Receptors were obtained from a woman aged 30 to 39 with active or convalescent COVID-19.

This rearrangement joins TRBV11-3 to TRBJ2-5, with 7 bases lining up with TRBD1. Germline loops: CDR1 SGHNT, CDR2 YENEEA. This CDR3 has 14 residues. The trim removed 6 bases at V and 3 bases at J, leaving 7 bases unmatched. CDR3 sequence: CASSRDSPKETQYF. CDR3 DNA sequence: TGTGCCAGCAGTAGGGACAGCCCCAAAGAGACCCAGTACTTC.

The V gene is TRBV6-5, the J gene TRBJ1-6; D is ambiguous. CDR1 is MNHEY and CDR2 is SVGAGI in the germline V gene. The CDR3 extends over 14 amino acids. V was clipped by 6 bases and J by 7 bases, with 13 bases between them. CDR3 sequence (DNA): TGTGCCAGCAGCCGGACTCCTAAAAATTCACCCCTCCACTTT. Amino acids: CASSRTPKNSPLHF.

The rearrangement uses TRBV7-9 and TRBJ2-1, with 8 bases lining up with TRBD2. Germline V gene data show CDR1 as SEHNR and CDR2 as FQNEAQ (reference sequence). This CDR3 has 16 residues. Losses at the gene ends were 2 bases for V and 2 bases for J; bases not matched to a gene: 5. The CDR3 is CASSLKRERAYNEQFF. The CDR3 coding sequence is TGTGCCAGCAGCTTAAAGCGGGAGAGGGCCTACAATGAGCAGTTCTTC.

V and J are TRBV3-1 (or the pseudogene TRBV3-2) and TRBJ1-3; D ambiguous. Deletions cut 1 base from V and 4 bases from J, with 8 bases between. Germline V gene sequence: CDR1 LGHDT, CDR2 YNNKEL (reference sequence). The CDR3 contains 14 residues. CDR3 sequence: CASSQGRAGNTIYF. In DNA form, the CDR3 reads TGTGCCAGCAGCCAAGGGAGGGCAGGAAACACCATATATTTT.

This clone was counted only a few times. This chain uses TRBV12-5 with TRBJ1-3; no clear D. V was clipped by 0 bases and J by 1 base, with 4 bases between them. CDR1 LGHNT and CDR2 FRNRAP come from the germline V gene. This CDR3 is 14 amino acids long. CDR3 coding DNA: TGTGCTAGTGGTTTGGTGGCATCTGGAAACACCATATATTTT. It translates to CASGLVASGNTIYF.

V gene TRBV3-1 (or the pseudogene TRBV3-2) combines with J gene TRBJ1-2, with 10 bases matching TRBD1. The CDR3 extends over 15 amino acids. Trimming at V came to 5 bases and at J to 5 bases, leaving 8 bases not matched to a gene. The germline V gene has CDR1 LGHDT and CDR2 YNNKEL (reference sequence). This CDR3 is CASSWGDRGVYGYTF. Here the CDR3 DNA reads TGTGCCAGCAGCTGGGGGGACAGGGGCGTATATGGCTACACCTTC.

The V gene is TRBV12-3 or TRBV12-4, the J gene TRBJ1-5; D is uncertain. V dropped 2 bases and J dropped 6 bases, with 8 bases sitting between them. The CDR3 contains 13 residues. CDR3 residues: CASSLTIGQPQHF. The CDR3 DNA is TGTGCCAGCAGTTTAACTATTGGTCAGCCCCAGCATTTT.

The CDR3 bases are TGTGCCAGCAGCTTTCAGTCCCAAGAGACCCAGTACTTC. As protein: CASSFQSQETQYF. V is TRBV7-6 and J is TRBJ2-5; D is unresolved. This CDR3 contains 13 residues. CDR1 is SGHVS, CDR2 FNYEAQ, per germline. V was trimmed by 3 bases and J by 1 base, leaving 6 bases between them. Combining the CDR3 with reference TRBV7-6 and TRBJ2-5 gives the whole variable domain GAGVSQSPRYKVTKRGQDVALRCDPISGHVSLYWYRQALGQGPEFLTYFNYEAQQDKSGLPNDRFSAERPEGSISTLTIQRTEQRDSAMYRCASSFQSQETQYFGPGTRLLVL.

The rearrangement links TRBV6-1 to TRBJ1-4; D remains unclear. Per germline, CDR1 MNHNS and CDR2 SASEGT. Between the trimmed V and J ends, which lost 3 bases and 2 bases, there was a span of 7 bases. CDR3 size: 14 residues. CDR3 nucleotides: TGTGCCAGCAGTGACAGGAGGACTAATGAAAAACTGTTTTTT. It translates to CASSDRRTNEKLFF.

V gene TRBV5-4 combines with J gene TRBJ2-3; D not resolved. Deletions cut 4 bases from V and 2 bases from J, with 8 bases between. CDR1 is SGHNT and CDR2 is YYREEE in the germline V gene (reference sequence). This CDR3 contains 13 residues. CDR3 sequence reads: CASSKRFTDTQYF. CDR3 in DNA: TGTGCCAGCAGCAAGCGTTTCACAGATACGCAGTATTTT.

This clone was recorded only once. This rearrangement joins TRBV11-3 to TRBJ1-1; TRBD1 is a possible D gene (5 bases). This CDR3 spans 13 amino acids. The V gene lost 4 bases and the J gene lost 5 bases, with 11 bases spanning the gap. From germline, CDR1 is SGHNT and CDR2 YENEEA. DNA of the CDR3: TGTGCCAGCAGCTGGGGGGGAAATACTGAAGCTTTCTTT. Its protein product is CASSWGGNTEAFF.